The 6 T cell receptor beta chains below all came from one sample that was sequenced in a study of a mutant IDH1 vaccine in newly diagnosed glioma (dated by TCRdb to 2020 to 2023). Libraries came from the immunoSEQ multiplex PCR assay. Here the immuneACCESS table is served through TCRdb, limited to in-frame sequences with V and J called. Missing clones are a known gap in these copies; in checked studies unresolved V genes cover under half, and the rest lacks a known reason. The sample records 45,000 to 50,000 clones, roughly 91% of which are singletons. The ten largest clones capture approximately 5.1% of the sample. Antigens of these TCRs are unknown. The sample's time point label, in plain terms: week 35, safety follow-up. A 20-mer mutant IDH1 peptide at 300 micrograms in Montanide made up each vaccine dose, which was injected subcutaneously together with topical imiquimod. The input for sequencing was PBMCs, taken from a glioma patient whose treatment included an IDH1 peptide vaccine. The receptors were gathered from a woman aged 40 to 50 with glioma.

The rearrangement uses TRBV19 and TRBJ1-1; perhaps TRBD1 as D (6 bases). Trimming removed 4 bases at V and 1 base at J, with 19 bases between. The CDR3 is 17 amino acids. CDR1 LNHDA and CDR2 SQIVND come from the germline V gene (reference sequence). The CDR3 nucleotides are TGTGCCAGTAGTACCCAACAGGGCCGGGGTGGGAACACTGAAGCTTTCTTT. Protein sequence: CASSTQQGRGGNTEAFF.

The J gene is TRBJ2-7, the V gene TRBV15; D assignment may be TRBD1 or TRBD2 (6 bases each). Trimming stripped 5 bases from V and 1 base from J, with 18 bases between. The CDR3 runs to 16 residues. Germline loops: CDR1 LNHNV, CDR2 YYDKDF (reference sequence). Here the CDR3 DNA reads TGTGCCACCAGCCCTGAGGGGGGTCTGGGGTCCTACGAGCAGTACTTC. Protein: CATSPEGGLGSYEQYF. The full variable domain, rest sourced from reference TRBV15 and TRBJ2-7, is DAMVIQNPRYQVTQFGKPVTLSCSQTLNHNVMYWYQQKSSQAPKLLFHYYDKDFNNEADTPDNFQSRRPNTSFCFLDIRSPGLGDTAMYLCATSPEGGLGSYEQYFGPGTRLTVT.

The rearrangement uses TRBV9 and TRBJ1-2; tentatively, D is TRBD1 (6 bases). This CDR3 comprises 19 residues. Germline V gene data show CDR1 as SGDLS and CDR2 as YYNGEE. Trimming took off 4 bases at V and 0 bases at J, with 25 bases between the two ends. The CDR3 sequence: CASSSEGQLYIPTNYGYTF. The CDR3 DNA sequence: TGTGCCAGCAGCTCCGAAGGACAGCTATATATCCCCACTAACTATGGCTACACCTTC. The full variable domain, rest sourced from reference TRBV9 and TRBJ1-2, is DSGVTQTPKHLITATGQRVTLRCSPRSGDLSVYWYQQSLDQGLQFLIQYYNGEERAKGNILERFSAQQFPDLHSELNLSSLELGDSALYFCASSSEGQLYIPTNYGYTFGSGTRLTVV.

There are a few counts of this clone. The rearrangement joins TRBV28 to TRBJ1-1; D remains ambiguous. Per the germline V gene, CDR1 is MDHEN and CDR2 is SYDVKM. The V end was cut by 11 bases, the J end by 0 bases, with 16 bases between. This CDR3 is built from 14 residues. Here the CDR3 reads CAGRSFRMNTEAFF. The DNA of the CDR3 is TGTGCCGGCCGCTCTTTCCGCATGAACACTGAAGCTTTCTTT. Based on the CDR3 plus reference TRBV28 and TRBJ1-1, the full variable domain is DVKVTQSSRYLVKRTGEKVFLECVQDMDHENMFWYRQDPGLGLRLIYFSYDVKMKEKGDIPEGYSVSREKKERFSLILESASTNQTSMYLCAGRSFRMNTEAFFGQGTRLTVV.

The rearrangement uses TRBV18 and TRBJ2-5; no reliable D call. V was clipped by 3 bases and J by 3 bases, with 14 bases between them. Germline lookup yields CDR1 KGHSH and CDR2 LQKENI. CDR3 length: 15 amino acids. CDR3 in amino acids: CASSPVKESKETQYF. The CDR3 DNA follows: TGTGCCAGCTCACCCGTTAAGGAGTCCAAAGAGACCCAGTACTTC.

The gene calls are TRBV30 and TRBJ1-2; unclear D gene. The V gene lost 1 base and the J gene lost 4 bases, with 4 bases spanning the gap. The CDR3 is made up of 11 amino acids. CDR1 and CDR2 (germline): GTSNPN, SVGIG (reference sequence). The CDR3 DNA reads as TGTGCCTGGAGTGCCTTCTATGGCTACACCTTC. This translates into CAWSAFYGYTF.